The rows below give T cell receptor beta chains drawn from one sample of a study of blood T cell repertoires in COVID-19. The assay was immunoSEQ multiplex PCR, and TCRdb's table has in-frame clones only and misses some. Of roughly 240,000 clones listed, 85% were seen once; the top ten hold about 8.2%. Source material: PBMCs or T cells enriched from blood (not recorded which). These receptor sequences come from a woman aged 45-65 years with acute COVID-19. Each CDR3 is given with its conserved first and last residue. Each record gives: J gene, V gene, clone size, D gene, CDR3 protein, CDR3 DNA. The D gene is left open where the match is weak. Clone size appears in some rows only: once, few, many, or a class for an expanded clone.

TRBJ2-2,TRBV3-1/TRBV3-2,NA,TRBD1,CASSPWTGGTGELFF,TGTGCCAGCAGCCCTTGGACAGGGGGAACCGGGGAGCTGTTTTTT
TRBJ1-5,TRBV6-2/TRBV6-3,NA,TRBD1,CASSYSRDRGDQPQHF,TGTGCCAGCAGTTACTCTAGGGACAGGGGAGACCAGCCCCAGCATTTT
TRBJ2-5,TRBV12-5,few,NA,CASGPPGVETQYF,TGTGCTAGTGGCCCCCCGGGGGTGGAGACCCAGTACTTC
TRBJ2-7,TRBV6-5,NA,TRBD1,CASSYMGQGIGEQYF,TGTGCCAGCAGTTACATGGGACAGGGTATTGGCGAGCAGTACTTC
TRBJ1-1,TRBV2,NA,TRBD1,CASATGGRGTEAFF,TGTGCCAGCGCCACAGGGGGCAGGGGCACTGAAGCTTTCTTT
TRBJ2-5,TRBV11-2,NA,NA,CASSLGLRTSEQETQYF,TGTGCCAGCAGCTTAGGGCTTAGGACAAGCGAACAAGAGACCCAGTACTTC
TRBJ2-3,TRBV18,NA,NA,CASSPRSGTDTQYF,TGTGCCAGCTCACCACGGAGCGGCACAGATACGCAGTATTTT
TRBJ2-1,TRBV13,NA,NA,CASSMRVYNEQFF,TGTGCCAGCAGCATGAGGGTTTACAATGAGCAGTTCTTC
TRBJ2-2,TRBV7-6,once,NA,CASSERNTGELFF,TGTGCCAGCAGCGAGCGGAACACCGGGGAGCTGTTTTTT
TRBJ2-1,TRBV2,NA,TRBD2,CATPGRESTGNEQFF,TGTGCCACTCCGGGGAGGGAGAGTACGGGAAATGAGCAGTTCTTC
TRBJ2-3,TRBV29-1,NA,NA,CSVGVQGRGTDTQYF,TGCAGCGTTGGCGTACAGGGCAGGGGCACAGATACGCAGTATTTT
TRBJ1-4,TRBV2,NA,NA,CASRGQSEKLFF,TGTGCCAGCAGGGGGCAGTCGGAAAAACTGTTTTTT
TRBJ1-2,TRBV6-5,many,TRBD1,CASTLTGGGDGYTF,TGTGCCAGCACCCTGACAGGGGGAGGCGATGGCTACACCTTC
TRBJ2-6,TRBV7-6,NA,TRBD1,CASSPDRGSGANVLTF,TGTGCCAGCAGCCCGGACAGGGGCTCTGGGGCCAACGTCCTGACTTTC
TRBJ1-3,TRBV19,NA,TRBD1,CASRRLQGDGNTIYF,TGTGCCAGCCGGAGGCTACAGGGGGACGGAAACACCATATATTTT
TRBJ1-1,TRBV5-6,NA,NA,CASRNLWAAMNTEAFF,TGTGCCAGCAGGAACCTCTGGGCCGCAATGAACACTGAAGCTTTCTTT
TRBJ1-5,TRBV6-1,NA,NA,CASSEPGRGWGQPQHF,TGTGCCAGCAGTGAGCCAGGGAGGGGATGGGGCCAGCCCCAGCATTTT
TRBJ1-1,TRBV19,NA,TRBD1,CASSIGLLGQGNTEAFF,TGTGCCAGTAGTATAGGCCTTTTGGGACAGGGGAACACTGAAGCTTTCTTT
TRBJ1-2,TRBV3-1/TRBV3-2,NA,TRBD1,CASSQGLGQNYGYTF,TGTGCCAGCAGCCAAGGCCTGGGACAGAACTATGGCTACACCTTC
TRBJ1-1,TRBV19,NA,TRBD1,CASSRTGGKTEAFF,TGTGCCAGTAGTAGGACAGGGGGGAAGACTGAAGCTTTCTTT
TRBJ1-1,TRBV9,NA,NA,CASSVSDSLRAEAFF,TGTGCCAGCAGCGTTTCGGACAGCTTAAGAGCTGAAGCTTTCTTT
TRBJ2-2,TRBV5-8,NA,NA,CASSSRDTGELFF,TGTGCCAGCAGCTCCCGGGACACCGGGGAGCTGTTTTTT
TRBJ1-1,TRBV30,NA,TRBD1,CAWRDRGLEAFF,TGTGCCTGGAGGGACAGGGGCCTAGAAGCTTTCTTT
TRBJ1-1,TRBV6-5,NA,NA,CASAGNTEAFF,TGTGCCAGCGCGGGAAACACTGAAGCTTTCTTT
TRBJ2-5,TRBV19,NA,NA,CASTPSGGLQETQYF,TGTGCCAGTACCCCGTCCGGGGGATTACAAGAGACCCAGTACTTC
TRBJ1-1,TRBV9,once,NA,CASSVGAGMNTEAFF,TGTGCCAGCAGCGTAGGCGCAGGCATGAACACTGAAGCTTTCTTT
TRBJ2-4,TRBV20-1,NA,NA,CSASVLLAKNIQYF,TGCAGTGCTAGTGTACTTCTAGCCAAAAACATTCAGTACTTC
TRBJ2-7,TRBV7-2,NA,NA,CASSLGLWAEQYF,TGTGCCAGCAGCTTAGGGCTATGGGCGGAGCAGTACTTC
TRBJ1-5,TRBV6-2/TRBV6-3,NA,NA,CASSPGGMSQPQHF,TGTGCCAGCAGCCCTGGGGGGATGTCTCAGCCCCAGCATTTT
TRBJ1-2,TRBV5-6,once,NA,CASSFWSANDGYTF,TGTGCCAGCAGCTTCTGGAGCGCTAATGATGGCTACACCTTC
TRBJ2-5,TRBV30,NA,TRBD2,CAWFQGASSGGPNGKTQYF,TGTGCCTGGTTCCAGGGGGCCTCTAGCGGGGGGCCAAATGGCAAGACCCAGTACTTC
TRBJ1-1,TRBV12-3/TRBV12-4,few,NA,CASSLGGQREAFF,TGTGCCAGCAGTTTAGGGGGCCAGCGTGAAGCTTTCTTT
TRBJ2-7,TRBV19,NA,TRBD1,CASSTLGQGGNEQYF,TGTGCCAGTAGTACCCTCGGACAGGGGGGCAACGAGCAGTACTTC
TRBJ2-1,TRBV21-1,NA,NA,CASSKGFGEQFF,TGTGCCAGCAGCAAAGGCTTCGGTGAGCAGTTCTTC
TRBJ2-3,TRBV30,few,TRBD2,CARGLAGTDTQYF,TGTGCCCGCGGACTAGCGGGCACAGATACGCAGTATTTT
TRBJ2-7,TRBV7-2,NA,TRBD1,CASSSPLGQATVYEQYF,TGTGCCAGCAGCTCCCCCCTGGGACAGGCGACCGTTTACGAGCAGTACTTC
TRBJ1-3,TRBV14,NA,NA,CASSQDSFSGNTIYF,TGTGCCAGCAGCCAAGACAGTTTTTCTGGAAACACCATATATTTT
TRBJ1-2,TRBV12-3/TRBV12-4,NA,TRBD1,CASSYTGDYGYTF,TGTGCCAGCAGTTACACAGGGGACTATGGCTACACCTTC
TRBJ1-5,TRBV4-2,NA,NA,CASSRDTNQPQHF,TGTGCCAGCAGCCGGGACACCAACCAGCCCCAGCATTTT
TRBJ1-1,TRBV18,NA,NA,CASSPQIRPGTEAFF,TGTGCCAGCTCACCACAAATCAGGCCGGGGACTGAAGCTTTCTTT
TRBJ1-2,TRBV29-1,NA,NA,CSVAQSYGYTF,TGCAGCGTTGCACAGTCCTATGGCTACACCTTC
TRBJ1-2,TRBV9,once,NA,CASSSTGYYGYTF,TGTGCCAGCAGCTCCACAGGTTACTATGGCTACACCTTC
TRBJ1-1,TRBV5-6,NA,NA,CASSRDRRTEAFF,TGTGCCAGCAGCAGAGACAGGAGAACTGAAGCTTTCTTT
TRBJ2-4,TRBV7-2,NA,NA,CASSLEGGGIQYF,TGTGCCAGCAGCTTAGAGGGAGGCGGCATTCAGTACTTC